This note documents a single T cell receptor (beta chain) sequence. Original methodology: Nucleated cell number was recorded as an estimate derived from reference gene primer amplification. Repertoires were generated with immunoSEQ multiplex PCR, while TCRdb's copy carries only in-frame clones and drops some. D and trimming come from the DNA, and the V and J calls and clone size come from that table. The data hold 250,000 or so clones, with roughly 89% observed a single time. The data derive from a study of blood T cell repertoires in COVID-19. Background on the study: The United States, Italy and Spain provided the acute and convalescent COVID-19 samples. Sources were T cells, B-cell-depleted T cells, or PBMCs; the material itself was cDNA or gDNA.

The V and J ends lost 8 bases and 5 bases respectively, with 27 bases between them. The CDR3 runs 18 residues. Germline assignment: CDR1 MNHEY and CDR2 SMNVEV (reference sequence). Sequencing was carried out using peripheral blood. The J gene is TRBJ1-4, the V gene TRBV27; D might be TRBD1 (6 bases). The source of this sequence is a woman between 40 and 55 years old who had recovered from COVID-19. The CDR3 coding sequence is TGTGCCAGCTCTAAGTTCGGGGCGGGTTTTGGGACAAATGAAAAACTGTTTTTT. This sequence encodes CASSKFGAGFGTNEKLFF.